The source of this T cell receptor beta chain is a study of T cells in Graves' hyperthyroidism and ophthalmopathy. Study-wide background: Before treatment of any kind, peripheral blood was taken at initial diagnosis.

This clonotype was counted once. Its antigen is as yet unknown. The patients, who ranged from 18 to 65 in age, presented with newly diagnosed hyperthyroidism lasting under 2 months. Every diagnosis used clinical symptoms, serum thyroxine and TRAb, thyroid ultrasound and orbital computed tomography. V was clipped by 3 bases and J by 1 base, with 12 bases between them. The CDR3 covers 14 residues. Germline loops: CDR1 DFQATT, CDR2 SNEGSKA (reference sequence). TCR beta CDR3 regions were amplified from RNA transcripts. When the TCR CDR3 underwent first-round RT-PCR, the HTBI primer set was used. MiXCR, run by TCRdb on the multiplex PCR reads, gives a single entry per CDR3 protein. Counted here are 300,000 to 450,000 distinct CDR3 sequences, about 15% occurring once; the ten biggest clones make up around a third. Findings and caveats of the study: Most clonotypes expanded in thyroid above 0.001 were likewise present in blood.

V usage is TRBV20-1 and J usage is TRBJ2-5; a possible D gene is TRBD2 (6 bases). The TCR was taken from a woman aged 30 to 39 with Graves' hyperthyroidism that later progressed to Graves' ophthalmopathy. The sequencing sample was made of blood. The CDR3 DNA sequence: TGCAGTGCTAGCGGGAGAATAATCCAAGAGACCCAGTACTTC. It yields the protein CSASGRIIQETQYF.